This T cell receptor (beta chain) was documented in a study of beta chain features in type 1 diabetes. For the study at large: When patients were set against healthy donors, age, gender and cell yields were similar.

The CDR3 contains 16 residues. CDR1 is SGHRS, CDR2 YFSETQ, per germline. V shed 0 bases, J shed 5 bases, and the junction held 8 bases outside the gene matches. General observations from the study: Sequencing of cDNA might inflate the share of cells that strongly express TCR. Moderately but significantly shorter TCRB CDR3s were found in Type 1 diabetes patients in all four CD4+ subsets. The influence of HLA type on TCRB rearrangement stayed undetermined.

The investigators reverse transcribed all of the isolated RNA, so they sequenced expressed TCRB transcripts. Method: immunoSEQ multiplex PCR; TCRdb's copy keeps in-frame clones and lacks some. The profile shows 300,000 to 350,000 clones, 9.3% of them singletons. CD45RO/CCR7/CD25/CD127/CD95/CD27 sorting isolated CD4+ naive, central memory, regulatory and stem cell-like memory cells. Only a few counts were recorded for this clone. Its antigen is unidentified. The TCR originated in a young man with type 1 diabetes. V gene TRBV5-1 combines with J gene TRBJ2-1, with TRBD1 matching 7 bases. The sample comprised central memory CD4+ T cells from blood. The DNA for the CDR3 is TGCGCCAGCAGCTTGGTCCCGGGACAGATAAACAATGAGCAGTTCTTC. This gives the protein CASSLVPGQINNEQFF.